These T cell receptor beta chains were read from a single sample in a study of technical replicates of blood from several donors. Sequencing used immunoSEQ multiplex PCR; TCRdb keeps in-frame clones, though not all of them. The repertoire holds 80,000 or so clones, with nearly 98% as singletons. Source material: T cells isolated from PBMCs. The receptor set was obtained from a human donor in good health. Each CDR3 is given with its conserved first and last residue. The D gene is left open where the match is weak. Size is stated for part of the rows, as once, few or many counts, or as a class when the clone is expanded.

TRBV28	NA	14	NA	TRBJ1-5	TGTGCCAGCAGTTTCCAGGGGATCAATCAGCCCCAGCATTTT	CASSFQGINQPQHF
TRBV6-5	NA	14	NA	TRBJ1-6	TGTGCCAGCAGTTTGACACCGAATAATTCACCCCTCCACTTT	CASSLTPNNSPLHF
TRBV6-5	TRBD1	15	NA	TRBJ1-1	TGTGCCAGCAGTTACTCCGGGACAGCGAACACTGAAGCTTTCTTT	CASSYSGTANTEAFF
TRBV2	NA	14	NA	TRBJ1-1	TGTGCCAGCAGTGACGAGAGCTACAACACTGAAGCTTTCTTT	CASSDESYNTEAFF
TRBV6-4	TRBD1	17	NA	TRBJ2-1	TGTGCCAGCAGCGAACATACCGGGACAGGGATCTACAATGAGCAGTTCTTC	CASSEHTGTGIYNEQFF
TRBV4-2	NA	16	NA	TRBJ2-3	TGTGCCAGCAGCCCCCAGGACTCTCAACTCACAGATACGCAGTATTTT	CASSPQDSQLTDTQYF
TRBV27	TRBD1	13	NA	TRBJ2-7	TGTGCCAGCAGTCCTCAGGGGGCTCGGGAGCAGTACTTC	CASSPQGAREQYF
TRBV2	NA	14	NA	TRBJ2-7	TGTGCCAGTCGACTAGAAGCAGGGTCCTACGAGCAGTACTTC	CASRLEAGSYEQYF
TRBV5-1	NA	16	once	TRBJ2-7	TGCGCCAGCAGCTCGGGGGAAGGGTGGAGCTCCTACGAGCAGTACTTC	CASSSGEGWSSYEQYF
TRBV4-1	NA	15	NA	TRBJ2-7	TGCGCCAGCAGCCAACCTGCAGGCCGGACTTACGAGCAGTACTTC	CASSQPAGRTYEQYF
TRBV5-1	NA	14	NA	TRBJ2-5	TGCGCCAGCAGCCCCGCGTCTAGCTACGAGACCCAGTACTTC	CASSPASSYETQYF
TRBV6-1	TRBD1	17	NA	TRBJ2-3	TGTGCCAGCAGTGGTCCGGGACAGGGTTTTAGCACAGATACGCAGTATTTT	CASSGPGQGFSTDTQYF
TRBV30	NA	16	NA	TRBJ1-6	TGTGCCTGGAGTGTATACCAAATTTATCATAGTTCACCCCTCCACTTT	CAWSVYQIYHSSPLHF
TRBV4-2	NA	18	once	TRBJ1-2	TGTGCCAGCAGCCAAGGCCCCCCTAACAGGGCTAAGGACTATGGCTACACCTTC	CASSQGPPNRAKDYGYTF
TRBV5-1	NA	17	once	TRBJ1-4	TGCGCCAGCAGCTTCAGGTCCAGGGATGCAACTTATGAAAAACTGTTTTTT	CASSFRSRDATYEKLFF
TRBV10-3	NA	13	NA	TRBJ2-3	TGTGCCATCAGTGTCCTTTTAGCAGATACGCAGTATTTT	CAISVLLADTQYF
TRBV10-1	NA	13	NA	TRBJ1-1	TGCGCCAGCAGTGAATGGGGGGAGACTGAAGCTTTCTTT	CASSEWGETEAFF
TRBV4-1	TRBD2	16	NA	TRBJ2-3	TGCGCCAGCAGCAGATCCGGACTAGCGGGAGGGGGTCTGCAGTATTTT	CASSRSGLAGGGLQYF
TRBV10-1	TRBD1	14	NA	TRBJ2-2	TGCGCCAGCAGTATGGACAGGGACACCGGGGAGCTGTTTTTT	CASSMDRDTGELFF
TRBV4-1	NA	15	NA	TRBJ1-5	TGCGCCAGCAGCCAATATTCCTACAGGAATCAGCCCCAGCATTTT	CASSQYSYRNQPQHF
TRBV7-8	NA	12	NA	TRBJ1-2	TGTGCCAGCAGCGCTCAGAACTATGGCTACACCTTC	CASSAQNYGYTF
TRBV27	NA	16	NA	TRBJ2-7	TGTGCCAGCAGAGGTCTTGTGCGGGAACGGTACTACGAGCAGTACTTC	CASRGLVRERYYEQYF
TRBV5-1	TRBD1	15	NA	TRBJ2-2	TGCGCCAGCAGCCCCGACAGGGGGAACACCGGGGAGCTGTTTTTT	CASSPDRGNTGELFF
TRBV6-5	TRBD2	14	NA	TRBJ2-7	TGTGCCAGCAGAGGAGCGGGAGGGGTACACGAGCAGTACTTC	CASRGAGGVHEQYF
TRBV11-2	NA	16	NA	TRBJ2-3	TGTGCCAGCAGCTCCCGGGAGTTTGAGGGCACAGATACGCAGTATTTT	CASSSREFEGTDTQYF
TRBV2	NA	16	NA	TRBJ1-1	TGTGCCAGCAGTGAACTGTGGCAGGGGAAGAACACTGAAGCTTTCTTT	CASSELWQGKNTEAFF
TRBV7-9	TRBD1	16	once	TRBJ2-7	TGTGCCAGCAGCTATGGCAGGACAGGGAATATTTACGAGCAGTACTTC	CASSYGRTGNIYEQYF
TRBV19	NA	14	NA	TRBJ1-2	TGTGCCAGTAGTATAGGCATCAGGGTAGATGGCTACACCTTC	CASSIGIRVDGYTF
TRBV6-4	TRBD2	16	NA	TRBJ2-3	TGTGCCAGCAGTCGACTAGCGGGAGGGCGGTCAGATACGCAGTATTTT	CASSRLAGGRSDTQYF
TRBV7-9	TRBD1	17	NA	TRBJ2-3	TGTGCCAGCAGCTTAGCGAGGGACAGTCCACCAAGAGATACGCAGTATTTT	CASSLARDSPPRDTQYF
TRBV9	NA	14	NA	TRBJ2-7	TGTGCCAGCAGCCTCCGGGCCCCGGAGGGCGAGCAGTACTTC	CASSLRAPEGEQYF
TRBV10-1	NA	15	NA	TRBJ2-2	TGCGCCAGCCGTCAAAGCTTGGGGGGCACCGGGGAGCTGTTTTTT	CASRQSLGGTGELFF
TRBV27	NA	15	once	TRBJ1-2	TGTGCCAGCAGCCAGATCCCGGACGGACTCCATGGCTACACCTTC	CASSQIPDGLHGYTF
TRBV28	NA	12	NA	TRBJ1-5	TGTGCCAGCAGTTTTAAGAGTCAGCCCCAGCATTTT	CASSFKSQPQHF
TRBV7-9	TRBD2	17	NA	TRBJ2-2	TGTGCCAGCAGCTGGGGACTAGCGGAGTCGGAAACCGGGGAGCTGTTTTTT	CASSWGLAESETGELFF
TRBV5-1	TRBD1	14	NA	TRBJ2-5	TGCGCCAGCAGCCGAACAGGGGGTGGAGAGACCCAGTACTTC	CASSRTGGGETQYF
TRBV19	TRBD1	16	NA	TRBJ1-2	TGTGCCAGTAGTCTTCGTACCGGGACAGGGGGCCTGGGCTACACCTTC	CASSLRTGTGGLGYTF
TRBV7-9	NA	18	few	TRBJ1-1	TGTGCCAGCAGCCCAATCGGTGGGCGTACGCCCGGGAACACTGAAGCTTTCTTT	CASSPIGGRTPGNTEAFF
TRBV11-3	NA	16	NA	TRBJ2-7	TGTGCCAGCAGCTTTTACCCAGGGGAACAAGTCGACGAGCAGTACTTC	CASSFYPGEQVDEQYF
TRBV6-5	TRBD2	13	NA	TRBJ2-1	TGTGCCAGCAAGAGACTAGCGCCTGATGAGCAGTTCTTC	CASKRLAPDEQFF
TRBV27	TRBD2	18	NA	TRBJ2-1	TGTGCCAGCAGTTTACGTGCTAGCGGGGGAGCTTCCTACAATGAGCAGTTCTTC	CASSLRASGGASYNEQFF
TRBV7-8	TRBD2	13	NA	TRBJ2-7	TGTGCCAGCAGCATCACTAGCGGCTACGAGCAGTACTTC	CASSITSGYEQYF
TRBV5-1	TRBD2	15	NA	TRBJ2-5	TGCGCCAGCAGCTGGCTCGCGGGGGATCAAGAGACCCAGTACTTC	CASSWLAGDQETQYF
TRBV27	TRBD1	15	NA	TRBJ1-3	TGTGCCAGCCGCAACAGGGGAAACTCTGGAAACACCATATATTTT	CASRNRGNSGNTIYF
TRBV28	TRBD1	15	NA	TRBJ1-5	TGTGCCAGCAGTAGGACAGGTTTTAGCAATCAGCCCCAGCATTTT	CASSRTGFSNQPQHF
TRBV12-5	TRBD2	19	once	TRBJ2-2	TGTGCTAGTGGTTTGCCCACGGGGGGACTAGCCGTCGGAACCGGGGAGCTGTTTTTT	CASGLPTGGLAVGTGELFF
TRBV13	NA	14	NA	TRBJ1-4	TGTGCCAGCGCCCGAGGGCGGTTAATTGAAAAACTGTTTTTT	CASARGRLIEKLFF
TRBV6-5	TRBD2	15	once	TRBJ2-3	TGTGCCAGCAGTAGGACTAGCGGGAGCCCAGATACGCAGTATTTT	CASSRTSGSPDTQYF
TRBV25-1	TRBD2	16	once	TRBJ2-7	TGTGCCAGCAGCCAAGGACTGGGGGGGAAGTCCTACGAGCAGTACTTC	CASSQGLGGKSYEQYF
TRBV5-1	NA	14	NA	TRBJ2-7	TGCGCCAGCAGCGGGTCGGGGGTCTCCTACGAGCAGTACTTC	CASSGSGVSYEQYF
TRBV2	NA	11	NA	TRBJ2-7	TGTGCCAGCTCACAGGGCCACGAGCAGTACTTC	CASSQGHEQYF
TRBV6-1	TRBD2	15	NA	TRBJ2-3	TGTGCCAGCAGTGGGCTGAGCGGGGTGACAGATACACAGTATTTT	CASSGLSGVTDTQYF
TRBV29-1	NA	14	NA	TRBJ1-1	TGCAGCGCGGATAGGGGACTGGTGAACACTGAAGCTTTCTTT	CSADRGLVNTEAFF